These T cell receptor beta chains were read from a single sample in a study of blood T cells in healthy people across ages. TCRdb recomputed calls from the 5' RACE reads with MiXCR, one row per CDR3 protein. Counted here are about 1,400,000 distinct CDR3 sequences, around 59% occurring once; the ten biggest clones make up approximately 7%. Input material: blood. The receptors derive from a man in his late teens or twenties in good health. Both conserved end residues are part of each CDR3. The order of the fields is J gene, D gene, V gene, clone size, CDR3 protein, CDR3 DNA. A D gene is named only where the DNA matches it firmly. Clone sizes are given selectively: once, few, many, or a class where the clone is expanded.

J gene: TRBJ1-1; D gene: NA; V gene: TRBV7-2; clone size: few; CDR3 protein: CASSLASSGWTNTEAFF; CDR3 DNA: TGTGCCAGCAGCTTAGCCTCGTCCGGGTGGACGAACACTGAAGCTTTCTTT
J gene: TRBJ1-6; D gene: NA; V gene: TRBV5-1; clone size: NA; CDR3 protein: CASSPTEDTLHF; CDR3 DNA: TGCGCCAGCAGCCCGACAGAGGACACCCTCCACTTT
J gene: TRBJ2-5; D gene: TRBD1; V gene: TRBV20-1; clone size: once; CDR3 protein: CSALRGTGGPKTQYF; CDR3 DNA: TGCAGTGCTCTCAGGGGGACAGGGGGCCCAAAGACCCAGTACTTC
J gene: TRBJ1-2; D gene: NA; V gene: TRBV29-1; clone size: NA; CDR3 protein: CSVEIFNYGYTF; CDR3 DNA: TGCAGCGTCGAGATCTTTAACTATGGCTACACCTTC
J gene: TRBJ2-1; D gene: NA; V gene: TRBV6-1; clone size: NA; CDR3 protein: CASKQAGVETQFF; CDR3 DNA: TGTGCCAGCAAACAGGCTGGAGTAGAGACCCAGTTCTTC
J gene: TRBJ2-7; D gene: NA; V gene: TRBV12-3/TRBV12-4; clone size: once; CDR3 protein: CASRLGLDEQYF; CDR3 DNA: TGTGCCAGCAGACTAGGACTCGACGAGCAGTACTTC
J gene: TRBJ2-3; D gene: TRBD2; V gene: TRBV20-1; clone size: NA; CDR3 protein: CSASELAGIQYF; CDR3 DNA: TGCAGTGCTAGCGAACTAGCGGGAATACAGTATTTT
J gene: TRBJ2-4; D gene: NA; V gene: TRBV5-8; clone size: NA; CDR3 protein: CASSINANIQYF; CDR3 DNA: TGTGCCAGCAGCATCAATGCGAACATTCAGTACTTC
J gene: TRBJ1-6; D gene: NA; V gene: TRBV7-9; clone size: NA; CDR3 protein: CASSLDAGRDSPLHF; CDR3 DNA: TGTGCCAGCAGCTTAGACGCGGGGCGGGATTCACCCCTCCACTTT
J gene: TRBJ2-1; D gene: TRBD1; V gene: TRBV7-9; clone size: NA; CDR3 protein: CASRAGTGDEQFF; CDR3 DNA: TGTGCCAGCAGAGCCGGGACAGGGGATGAGCAGTTCTTC